The clone carrying this T cell receptor beta chain was seen once. The data originate from a study of T cell repertoires in cytomegalovirus infection. TCRdb reprocessed the reads with MiXCR, giving one entry per CDR3 protein. This sample yields around 740,000 distinct CDR3 sequences, of which 35% are seen a single time; 2.5% to 3% belongs to the top ten. The CDR3 consists of 18 residues. Trimming removed 4 bases from V and 1 base from J, with 20 bases in between. Germline V gene data show CDR1 as MGHDK and CDR2 as SYGVNS. The sequenced sample was PBMCs. The chain carries TRBV25-1 and TRBJ1-3; possibly TRBD1 for D (6 bases). The TCR sequence derives from a human donor in good health (CMV status not recorded). Some clones in this sample may be carry-over from other donors' samples. CDR3 sequence (DNA): TGTGCCAGCAGTGGACGAGGGATGGACAGCTTGTCTGGAAACACCATATATTTT. Its protein is CASSGRGMDSLSGNTIYF.